This TCR beta chain was captured by sequencing in a study of a mutant IDH1 vaccine in newly diagnosed glioma. Time point described: baseline, week 1 (first vaccination visit). As for treatment: pre-vaccination baseline after standard-of-care therapy. Sequencing was performed with immunoSEQ multiplex PCR; in TCRdb, only in-frame clones are kept and a portion is missing. The data show fewer than 50,000 clones, with about nine tenths seen just once and 15% to 20% held by the top ten. The germline V gene has CDR1 KGHSH and CDR2 LQKENI. CDR3 size: 19 residues. Trimming at V came to 2 bases and at J to 2 bases, leaving 7 bases not matched to a gene. The table lists this clone with a count of one.

The chain uses TRBV18 and TRBJ2-1; 15 bases are a match to TRBD2. This clonotype was sampled from a man aged 18 to 30 with glioma. The sample consisted of PBMCs, taken from a glioma patient treated with radiotherapy, temozolomide or both. The CDR3 coding sequence is TGTGCCAGCTCACCAAAAGGACTAGCGGGAGGGCACGCCTACAATGAGCAGTTCTTC. Translation: CASSPKGLAGGHAYNEQFF.